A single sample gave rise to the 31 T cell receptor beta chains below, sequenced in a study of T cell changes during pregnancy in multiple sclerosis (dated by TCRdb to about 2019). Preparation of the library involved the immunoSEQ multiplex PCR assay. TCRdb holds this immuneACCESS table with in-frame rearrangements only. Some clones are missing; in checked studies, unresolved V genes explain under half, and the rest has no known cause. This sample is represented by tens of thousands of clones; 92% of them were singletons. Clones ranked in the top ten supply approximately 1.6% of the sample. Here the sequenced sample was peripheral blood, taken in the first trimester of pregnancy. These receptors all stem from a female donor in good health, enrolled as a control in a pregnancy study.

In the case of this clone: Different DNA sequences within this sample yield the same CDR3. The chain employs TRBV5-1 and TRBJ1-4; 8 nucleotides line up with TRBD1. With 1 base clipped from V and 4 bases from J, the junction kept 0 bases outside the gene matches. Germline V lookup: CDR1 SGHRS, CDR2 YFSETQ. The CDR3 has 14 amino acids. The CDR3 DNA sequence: TGCGCCAGCAGCTTGACAGGGGGTAATGAAAAACTGTTTTTT. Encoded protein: CASSLTGGNEKLFF. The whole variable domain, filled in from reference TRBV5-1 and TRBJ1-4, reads KAGVTQTPRYLIKTRGQQVTLSCSPISGHRSVSWYQQTPGQGLQFLFEYFSETQRNKGNFPGRFSGRQFSNSRSEMNVSTLELGDSALYLCASSLTGGNEKLFFGSGTQLSVL.

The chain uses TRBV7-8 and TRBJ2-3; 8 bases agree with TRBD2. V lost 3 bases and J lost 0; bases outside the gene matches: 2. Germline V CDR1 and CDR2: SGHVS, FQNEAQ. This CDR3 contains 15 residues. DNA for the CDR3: TGTGCCAGCAGCTTCGGGACTAGAAGCACAGATACGCAGTATTTT. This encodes CASSFGTRSTDTQYF.

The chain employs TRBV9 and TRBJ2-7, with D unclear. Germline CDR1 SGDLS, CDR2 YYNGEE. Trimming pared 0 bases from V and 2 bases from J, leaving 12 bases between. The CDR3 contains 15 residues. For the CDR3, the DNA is TGTGCCAGCAGCGTAGGGTCTAGTCCAGCCTACGAGCAGTACTTC. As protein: CASSVGSSPAYEQYF.

The CDR3 reads CASSEDRGSQETQYF. The CDR3 region has the DNA TGTGCCAGCAGTGAAGATCGGGGATCCCAAGAGACCCAGTACTTC. The V gene is TRBV6-1, the J gene TRBJ2-5; D possibly corresponds to TRBD2 (5 bases). V shed 1 base and J shed 1 base, with 10 bases lying between them. The CDR3 runs 15 residues. The germline CDR1 and CDR2 sequences are MNHNS and SASEGT.

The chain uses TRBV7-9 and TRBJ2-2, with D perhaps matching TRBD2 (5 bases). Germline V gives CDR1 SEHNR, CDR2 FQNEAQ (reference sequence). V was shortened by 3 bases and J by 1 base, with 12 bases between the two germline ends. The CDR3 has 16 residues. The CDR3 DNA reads TGTGCCAGCAGCTTCGTCATCGGACTGAACACCGGGGAGCTGTTTTTT. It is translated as CASSFVIGLNTGELFF.

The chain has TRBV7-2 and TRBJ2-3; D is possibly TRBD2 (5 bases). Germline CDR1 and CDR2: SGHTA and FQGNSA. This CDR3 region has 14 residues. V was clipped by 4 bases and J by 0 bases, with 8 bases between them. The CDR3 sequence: CASSSRTSTDTQYF. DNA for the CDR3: TGTGCCAGCAGCTCCAGGACTAGCACAGATACGCAGTATTTT. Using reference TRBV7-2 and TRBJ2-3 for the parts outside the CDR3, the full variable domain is GAGVSQSPSNKVTEKGKDVELRCDPISGHTALYWYRQSLGQGLEFLIYFQGNSAPDKSGLPSDRFSAERTGGSVSTLTIQRTQQEDSAVYLCASSSRTSTDTQYFGPGTRLTVL.

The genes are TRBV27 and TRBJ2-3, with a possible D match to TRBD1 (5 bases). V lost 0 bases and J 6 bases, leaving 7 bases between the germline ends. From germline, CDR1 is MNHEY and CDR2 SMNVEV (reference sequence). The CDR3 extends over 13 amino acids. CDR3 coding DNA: TGTGCCAGCAGTTTATCGAAGGGGGATACGCAGTATTTT. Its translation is CASSLSKGDTQYF.

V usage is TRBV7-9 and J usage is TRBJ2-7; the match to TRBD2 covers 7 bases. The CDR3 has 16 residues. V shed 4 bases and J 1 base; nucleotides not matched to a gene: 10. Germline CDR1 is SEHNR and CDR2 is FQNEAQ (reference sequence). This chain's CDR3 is CASSSSAGGRSYEQYF. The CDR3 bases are TGTGCCAGCAGCTCCTCTGCCGGGGGGAGGTCCTACGAGCAGTACTTC.

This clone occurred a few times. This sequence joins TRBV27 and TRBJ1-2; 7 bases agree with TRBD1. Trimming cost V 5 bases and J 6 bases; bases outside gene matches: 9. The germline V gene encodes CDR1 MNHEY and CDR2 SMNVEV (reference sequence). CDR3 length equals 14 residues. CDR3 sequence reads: CASSLRRQGDGYTF. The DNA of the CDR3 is TGTGCCAGCAGTCTCCGGAGACAGGGTGATGGCTACACCTTC.

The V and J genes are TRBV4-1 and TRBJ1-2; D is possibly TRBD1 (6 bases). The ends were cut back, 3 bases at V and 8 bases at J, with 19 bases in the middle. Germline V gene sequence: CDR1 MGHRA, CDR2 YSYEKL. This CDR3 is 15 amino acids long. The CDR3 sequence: CASSQASTGSSGYTF. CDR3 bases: TGCGCCAGCAGCCAGGCTTCCACAGGGTCCTCCGGCTACACCTTC.

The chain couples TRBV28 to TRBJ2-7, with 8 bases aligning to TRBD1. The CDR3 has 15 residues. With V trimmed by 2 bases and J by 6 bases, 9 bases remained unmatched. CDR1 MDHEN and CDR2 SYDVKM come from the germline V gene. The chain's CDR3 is CASSLSLARGREQYF. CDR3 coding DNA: TGTGCCAGCAGTTTAAGTTTGGCCAGGGGGCGCGAGCAGTACTTC.

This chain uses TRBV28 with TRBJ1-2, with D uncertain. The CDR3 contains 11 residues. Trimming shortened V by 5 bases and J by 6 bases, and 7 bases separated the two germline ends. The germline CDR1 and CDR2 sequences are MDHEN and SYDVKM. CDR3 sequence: CASSGRDGYTF. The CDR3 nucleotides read TGTGCCAGCAGTGGCCGGGATGGCTACACCTTC.

The CDR3, as DNA: TGTGCCAGCACAGGGGCGGGAGGAGAACAAGATACGCAGTATTTT. Protein sequence: CASTGAGGEQDTQYF. This chain joins TRBV2 and TRBJ2-3; 8 bases agree with TRBD2. The CDR3 has 15 residues. V lost 7 bases to trimming and J lost 5 bases; unmatched junction nucleotides: 11. The germline gives CDR1 SNHLY, CDR2 FYNNEI.

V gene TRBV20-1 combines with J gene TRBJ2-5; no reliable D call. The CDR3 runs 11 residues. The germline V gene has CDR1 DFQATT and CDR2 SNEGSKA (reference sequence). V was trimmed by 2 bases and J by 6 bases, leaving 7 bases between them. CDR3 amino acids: CSARPHQTQYF. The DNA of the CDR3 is TGCAGTGCTAGACCCCATCAGACCCAGTACTTC.

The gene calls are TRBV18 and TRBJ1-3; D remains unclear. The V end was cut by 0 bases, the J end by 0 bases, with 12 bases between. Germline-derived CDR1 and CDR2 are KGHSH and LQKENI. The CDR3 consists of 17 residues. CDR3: CASSPPVRPPSGNTIYF. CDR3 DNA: TGTGCCAGCTCACCACCGGTCAGGCCGCCCTCTGGAAACACCATATATTTT. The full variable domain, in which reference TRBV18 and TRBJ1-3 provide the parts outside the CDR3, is NAGVMQNPRHLVRRRGQEARLRCSPMKGHSHVYWYRQLPEEGLKFMVYLQKENIIDESGMPKERFSAEFPKEGPSILRIQQVVRGDSAAYFCASSPPVRPPSGNTIYFGEGSWLTVV.

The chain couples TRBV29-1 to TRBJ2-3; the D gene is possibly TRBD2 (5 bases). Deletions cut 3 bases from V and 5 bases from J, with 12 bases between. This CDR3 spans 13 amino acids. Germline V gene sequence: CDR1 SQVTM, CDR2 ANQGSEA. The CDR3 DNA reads TGCAGCGTTGAGAGAAACGGGGAAGATACGCAGTATTTT. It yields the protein CSVERNGEDTQYF.

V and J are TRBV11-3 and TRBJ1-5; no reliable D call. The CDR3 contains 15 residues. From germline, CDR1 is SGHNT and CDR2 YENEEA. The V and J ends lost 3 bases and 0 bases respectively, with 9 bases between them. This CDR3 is CASSFSEYSNQPQHF. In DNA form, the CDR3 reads TGTGCCAGCAGCTTCAGCGAATATAGCAATCAGCCCCAGCATTTT.

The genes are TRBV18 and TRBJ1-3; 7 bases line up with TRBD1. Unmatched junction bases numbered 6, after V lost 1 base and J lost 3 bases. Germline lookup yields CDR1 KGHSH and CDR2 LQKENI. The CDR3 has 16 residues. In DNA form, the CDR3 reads TGTGCCAGCTCACCACGCCGACAGGGCTTTGGAAACACCATATATTTT. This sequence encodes CASSPRRQGFGNTIYF.

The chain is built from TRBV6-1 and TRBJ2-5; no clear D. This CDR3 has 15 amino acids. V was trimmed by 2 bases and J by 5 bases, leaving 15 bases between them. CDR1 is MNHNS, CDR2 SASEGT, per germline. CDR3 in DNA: TGTGCCAGCAGTGAAATAATATCCGAGTGGGAGACCCAGTACTTC. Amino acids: CASSEIISEWETQYF.

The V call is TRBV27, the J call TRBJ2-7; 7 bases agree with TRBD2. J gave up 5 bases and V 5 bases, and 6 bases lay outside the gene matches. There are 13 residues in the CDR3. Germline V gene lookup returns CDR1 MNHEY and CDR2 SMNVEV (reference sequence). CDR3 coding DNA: TGTGCCAGCAGTCCTCTCGGGAGGCACGAGCAGTACTTC. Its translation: CASSPLGRHEQYF.

The CDR3 loop is CASTPLASGPYEQYF. CDR3 DNA: TGTGCCAGCACCCCCCTGGCTAGCGGCCCCTACGAGCAGTACTTC. The J gene is TRBJ2-7, the V gene TRBV6-1, with TRBD2 matching over 7 bases. J gave up 2 bases and V 7 bases, and 11 bases lay outside the gene matches. The CDR3 sequence is 15 residues long. Looked up from germline, CDR1 is MNHNS and CDR2 is SASEGT.

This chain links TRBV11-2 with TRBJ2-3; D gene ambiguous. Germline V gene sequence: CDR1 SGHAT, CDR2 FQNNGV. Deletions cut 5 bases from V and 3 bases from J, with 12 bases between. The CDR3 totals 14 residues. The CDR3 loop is CASSTPYLTDTQYF. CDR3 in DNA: TGTGCCAGCAGCACCCCCTATCTGACAGATACGCAGTATTTT.

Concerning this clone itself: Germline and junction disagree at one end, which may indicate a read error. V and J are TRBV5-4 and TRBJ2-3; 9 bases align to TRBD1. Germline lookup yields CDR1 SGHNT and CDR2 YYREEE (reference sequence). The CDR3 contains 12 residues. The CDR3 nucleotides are TGTGCCAGCAGCCCCCAGGGGGACAGGGTCTCTTTT. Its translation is CASSPQGDRVSF.

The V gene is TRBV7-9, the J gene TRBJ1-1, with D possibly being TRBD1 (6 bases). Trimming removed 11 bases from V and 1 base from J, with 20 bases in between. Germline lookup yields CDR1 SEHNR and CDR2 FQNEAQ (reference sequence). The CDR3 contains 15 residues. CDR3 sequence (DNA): TGTGCCTATCAACGCCAGGGGCCCCCGAACACTGAAGCTTTCTTT. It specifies CAYQRQGPPNTEAFF.

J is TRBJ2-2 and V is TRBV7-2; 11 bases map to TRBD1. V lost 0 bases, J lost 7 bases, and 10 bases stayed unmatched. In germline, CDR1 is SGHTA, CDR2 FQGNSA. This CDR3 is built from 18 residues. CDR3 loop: CASSLAVRTGGAIGELFF. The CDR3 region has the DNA TGTGCCAGCAGCTTAGCAGTAAGGACAGGGGGCGCAATCGGGGAGCTGTTTTTT. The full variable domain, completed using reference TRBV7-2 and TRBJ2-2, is GAGVSQSPSNKVTEKGKDVELRCDPISGHTALYWYRQSLGQGLEFLIYFQGNSAPDKSGLPSDRFSAERTGGSVSTLTIQRTQQEDSAVYLCASSLAVRTGGAIGELFFGEGSRLTVL.

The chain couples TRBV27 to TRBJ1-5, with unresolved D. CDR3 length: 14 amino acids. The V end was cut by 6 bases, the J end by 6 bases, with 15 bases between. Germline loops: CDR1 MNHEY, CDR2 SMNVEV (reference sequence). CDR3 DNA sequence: TGTGCCAGCAGCCCCCGAGGGAACGGTCAGCCCCAGCATTTT. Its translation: CASSPRGNGQPQHF.

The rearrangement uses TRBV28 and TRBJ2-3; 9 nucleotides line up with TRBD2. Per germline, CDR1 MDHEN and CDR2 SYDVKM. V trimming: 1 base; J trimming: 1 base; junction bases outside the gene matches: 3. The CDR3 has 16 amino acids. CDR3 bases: TGTGCCAGCAGTTTATCTCGCGGGAGGGGCACAGATACGCAGTATTTT. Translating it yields CASSLSRGRGTDTQYF.

In DNA form, the CDR3 reads TGTGCCAGCAGTTTATCTCGGACGGGATATGGCTACACCTTC. The encoded protein is CASSLSRTGYGYTF. The rearrangement links TRBV28 to TRBJ1-2; D is ambiguous. Trimming pared 1 base from V and 5 bases from J, leaving 11 bases between. Looked up from germline, CDR1 is MDHEN and CDR2 is SYDVKM. The CDR3 sequence is 14 residues long.

CDR3 bases: TGCAGTGCCGCGAGCGATGAGCAGTTCTTC. This encodes CSAASDEQFF. V gene TRBV20-1 combines with J gene TRBJ2-1; D is uncertain. The CDR3 has 10 amino acids. In germline, CDR1 is DFQATT, CDR2 SNEGSKA (reference sequence). Trimming shortened V by 6 bases and J by 8 bases, and 8 bases separated the two germline ends.

The CDR3 DNA follows: TGTGCCAGCAGCTTTAGGGGAAAAAGGGGAGGGGAGACCCAGTACTTC. It translates to CASSFRGKRGGETQYF. V and J are TRBV7-2 and TRBJ2-5; TRBD2 matches at 7 bases. The V gene end was trimmed by 3 bases and the J gene end by 5 bases; junction bases not matched to a gene: 12. Germline loops: CDR1 SGHTA, CDR2 FQGNSA. The CDR3 has 16 residues.

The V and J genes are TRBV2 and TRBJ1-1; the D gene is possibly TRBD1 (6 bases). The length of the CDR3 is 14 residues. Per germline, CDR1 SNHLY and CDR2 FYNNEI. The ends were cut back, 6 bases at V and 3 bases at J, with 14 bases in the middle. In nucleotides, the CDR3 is TGTGCCAGCAGACCTACAGGGTCCGACACTGAAGCTTTCTTT. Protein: CASRPTGSDTEAFF.